This TCR beta chain was sequenced in a study of T cell responses to AZD1222 COVID-19 vaccine. Notes on the study in general: In a largely white British group with more females than males, clonal diversity was possibly underestimated.

Looked up from germline, CDR1 is LGHDT and CDR2 is YNNKEL (reference sequence). The CDR3 runs 16 residues. Trimming cost V 0 bases and J 4 bases, with 15 bases left between them. This clone has just a few counts. The target antigen is unknown. Here immunoSEQ multiplex PCR was the method, and the copy in TCRdb shows in-frame clones only, minus some. The table includes about 94,000 clones, 90% detected once. This chain joins TRBV3-1 (or the pseudogene TRBV3-2) and TRBJ2-5, with TRBD2 as a possible D gene (6 bases). This receptor was taken from an adult in good health. This material consisted of peripheral blood, taken on day 0 of AZD1222 vaccination. The CDR3 reads CASSQDLWTTLETQYF. The DNA for the CDR3 is TGTGCCAGCAGCCAAGATTTGTGGACTACCCTAGAGACCCAGTACTTC.